Only a few counts were recorded for the clone carrying this TCR beta chain. Its antigen is not identified. This sample stems from a study of shared clonotypes between healthy human individuals. Across the whole study: Each donor contributed plates that comprised three CD4 naive, three CD4 memory, two CD8 naive and one CD8 memory. Overall study results and limits: Clonotypes not shared had lower generation probabilities than those common to all four donors.

CD4+ cells were split into CD45RA+ naive and CD45RA-negative memory subsets. Study processing details: As immunoSEQ supplied junction-only sequences (without quality scores), filtering differed. Clones were sequenced by immunoSEQ multiplex PCR, and TCRdb holds only the in-frame ones, with some missing. The DNA was the basis for D and trimming; V, J and clone size are from that table. The sample comprises about 1 million clones, about 74% of which are singletons, and roughly 1.5% rests with the top ten. The receptor was derived from a man younger than 35 in good health. The specimen sequenced was memory CD4+ T cells sorted from blood. Regarding subset: CD45RA-negative fraction.

DNA for the CDR3: TGTGCCATCAGTGAGGCTCCAGGGGAAGGCTACACCTTC. This encodes CAISEAPGEGYTF. The chain is built from TRBV10-3 and TRBJ1-2, with a weak D call TRBD1 (6 bases). The V gene lost 2 bases and the J gene lost 8 bases, with 12 bases spanning the gap. The CDR3 length is 13 residues. Germline lookup yields CDR1 ENHRY and CDR2 SYGVKD.